This T cell receptor beta chain stems from a study of T cell repertoires in cytomegalovirus infection. As for the study in general: From public TCR beta signatures came an indication of both CMV infection and matching HLA type. Study-level results: HLA-C-restricted CMV-specific TCR beta clonotypes were dominant in the ex vivo response.

The germline V gene has CDR1 DFQATT and CDR2 SNEGSKA (reference sequence). V lost 3 bases and J 3 bases, leaving 8 bases between the germline ends. The CDR3 totals 13 residues. TCRdb reprocessed the reads with MiXCR, giving one entry per CDR3 protein. Of 340,000 or so distinct CDR3 sequences listed, about 25% are singletons. This clonotype was detected a few times. What it recognizes is unknown. The clonotype comes from a human donor in good health (CMV status not recorded). Some clones in this sample may be carry-over from other donors' samples. This rearrangement joins TRBV20-1 to TRBJ2-2; D not resolved. This material consisted of cultured PBMCs, taken from culture after CMV antigen stimulation. CDR3 DNA sequence: TGCAGTGCTAGGAAGGGCGACACCGGGGAGCTGTTTTTT. This gives the protein CSARKGDTGELFF.